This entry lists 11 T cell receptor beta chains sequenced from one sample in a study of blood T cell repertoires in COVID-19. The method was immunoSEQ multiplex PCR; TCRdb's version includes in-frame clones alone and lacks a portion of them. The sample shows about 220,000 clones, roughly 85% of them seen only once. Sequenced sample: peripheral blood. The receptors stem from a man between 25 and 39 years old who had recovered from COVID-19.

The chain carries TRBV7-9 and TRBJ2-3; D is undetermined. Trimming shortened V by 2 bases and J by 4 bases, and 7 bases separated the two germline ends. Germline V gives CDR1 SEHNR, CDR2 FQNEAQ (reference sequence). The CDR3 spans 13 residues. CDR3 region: CASSLIPADTQYF. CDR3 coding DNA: TGTGCCAGCAGCTTAATACCGGCAGATACGCAGTATTTT.

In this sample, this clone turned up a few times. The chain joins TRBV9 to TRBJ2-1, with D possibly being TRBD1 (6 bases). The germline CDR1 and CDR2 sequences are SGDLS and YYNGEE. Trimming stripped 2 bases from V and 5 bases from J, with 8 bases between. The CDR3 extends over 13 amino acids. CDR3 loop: CASSVRQDNEQFF. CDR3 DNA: TGTGCCAGCAGCGTCAGACAGGACAATGAGCAGTTCTTC.

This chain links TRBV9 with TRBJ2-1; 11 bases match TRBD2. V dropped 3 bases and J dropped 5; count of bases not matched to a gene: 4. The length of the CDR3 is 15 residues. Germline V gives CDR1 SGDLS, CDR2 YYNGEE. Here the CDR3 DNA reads TGTGCCAGCAGCGATAGCGGGGGGGCCCACAATGAGCAGTTCTTC. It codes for CASSDSGGAHNEQFF.

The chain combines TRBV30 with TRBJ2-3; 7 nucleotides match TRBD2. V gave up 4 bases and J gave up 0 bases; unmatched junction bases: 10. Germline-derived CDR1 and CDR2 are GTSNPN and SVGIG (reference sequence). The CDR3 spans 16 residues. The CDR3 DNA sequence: TGTGCCTGGAAGTGGGGGGGACCTTCTAGCACAGATACGCAGTATTTT. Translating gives CAWKWGGPSSTDTQYF.

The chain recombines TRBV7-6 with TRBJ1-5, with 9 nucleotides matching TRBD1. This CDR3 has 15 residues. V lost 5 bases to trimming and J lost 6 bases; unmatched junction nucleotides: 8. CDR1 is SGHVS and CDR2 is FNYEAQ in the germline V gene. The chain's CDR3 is CASSSGTGFGQPQHF. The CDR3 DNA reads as TGTGCCAGCAGCAGCGGGACAGGGTTTGGTCAGCCCCAGCATTTT.

The CDR3 reads CASSSRTGGYEQYF. DNA for the CDR3: TGTGCCAGCAGTTCCCGGACAGGGGGCTACGAGCAGTACTTC. The V call is TRBV27, the J call TRBJ2-7; 10 bases are shared with TRBD1. This CDR3 region has 14 residues. Trimming took 4 bases from V and 3 from J; bases not matched to a gene: 3. CDR1 and CDR2 (germline): MNHEY, SMNVEV (reference sequence).

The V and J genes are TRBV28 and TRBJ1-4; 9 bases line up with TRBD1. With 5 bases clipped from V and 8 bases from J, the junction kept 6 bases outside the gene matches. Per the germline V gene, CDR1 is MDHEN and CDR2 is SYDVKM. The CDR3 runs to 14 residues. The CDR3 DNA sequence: TGTGCCAGCAGTCCGGGACAGGGTGGGGAAAAACTGTTTTTT. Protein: CASSPGQGGEKLFF. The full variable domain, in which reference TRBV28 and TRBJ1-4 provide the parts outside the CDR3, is DVKVTQSSRYLVKRTGEKVFLECVQDMDHENMFWYRQDPGLGLRLIYFSYDVKMKEKGDIPEGYSVSREKKERFSLILESASTNQTSMYLCASSPGQGGEKLFFGSGTQLSVL.

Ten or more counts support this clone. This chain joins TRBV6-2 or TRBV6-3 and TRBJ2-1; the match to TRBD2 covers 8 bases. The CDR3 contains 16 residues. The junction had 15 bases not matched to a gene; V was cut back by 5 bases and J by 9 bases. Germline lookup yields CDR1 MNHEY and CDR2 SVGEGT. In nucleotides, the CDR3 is TGTGCCAGCAGTCCCACCGGGACTAGGGGTAATGGTGAGCAGTTCTTC. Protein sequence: CASSPTGTRGNGEQFF.

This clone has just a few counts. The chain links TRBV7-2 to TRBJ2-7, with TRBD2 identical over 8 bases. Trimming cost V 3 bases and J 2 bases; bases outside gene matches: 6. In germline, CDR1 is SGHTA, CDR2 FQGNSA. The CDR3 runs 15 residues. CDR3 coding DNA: TGTGCCAGCAGCTTCGGGAGGGGGGAAACCTACGAGCAGTACTTC. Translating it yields CASSFGRGETYEQYF.

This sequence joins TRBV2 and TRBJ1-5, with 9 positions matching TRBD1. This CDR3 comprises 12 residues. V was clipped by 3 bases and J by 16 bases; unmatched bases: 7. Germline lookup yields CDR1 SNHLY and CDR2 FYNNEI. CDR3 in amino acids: CASSEGDRGIHF. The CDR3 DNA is TGTGCCAGCAGTGAGGGAGACAGGGGGATCCATTTT.

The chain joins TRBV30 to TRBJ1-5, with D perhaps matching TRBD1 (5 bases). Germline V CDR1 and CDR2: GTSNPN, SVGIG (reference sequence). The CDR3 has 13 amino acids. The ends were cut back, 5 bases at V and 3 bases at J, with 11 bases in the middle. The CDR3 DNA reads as TGTGCCTGGTCTCACAGGTTCAATCAGCCCCAGCATTTT. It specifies CAWSHRFNQPQHF. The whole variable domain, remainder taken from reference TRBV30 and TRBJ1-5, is SQTIHQWPATLVQPVGSPLSLECTVEGTSNPNLYWYRQAAGRGLQLLFYSVGIGQISSEVPQNLSASRPQDRQFILSSKKLLLSDSGFYLCAWSHRFNQPQHFGDGTRLSIL.